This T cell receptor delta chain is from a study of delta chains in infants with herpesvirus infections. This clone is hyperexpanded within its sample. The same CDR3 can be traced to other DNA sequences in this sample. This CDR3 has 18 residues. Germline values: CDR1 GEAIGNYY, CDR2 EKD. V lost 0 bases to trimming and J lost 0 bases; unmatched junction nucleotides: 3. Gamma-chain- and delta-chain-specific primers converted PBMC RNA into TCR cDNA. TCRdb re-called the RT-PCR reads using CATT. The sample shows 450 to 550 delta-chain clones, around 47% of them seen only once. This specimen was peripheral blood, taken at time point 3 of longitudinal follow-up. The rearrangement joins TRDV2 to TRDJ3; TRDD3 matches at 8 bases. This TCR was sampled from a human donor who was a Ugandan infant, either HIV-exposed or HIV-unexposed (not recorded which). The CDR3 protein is CACDTAGGSSWDTRQMFF. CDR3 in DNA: TGTGCCTGTGACACCGCTGGGGGAAGCTCCTGGGACACCCGACAGATGTTTTTC.